This T cell receptor (beta chain) was captured in a study of cytomegalovirus exposure and HLA in healthy donors. Study outcomes and limitations: Common viral pathogens (according to a later analysis) appeared linked to several of the most significant clusters.

Vbeta (60) and Jbeta (13) primers were used in the PCR. The assay was immunoSEQ multiplex PCR, and TCRdb's table has in-frame clones only and misses some. Here the sample spans some 71,000 clones, 65% to 75% being singletons. This clone was found a few times. The target antigen is unknown. Sequencing used PBMCs. This TCR was recovered from a middle-aged man in good health and CMV-seropositive.

This CDR3 is CASSLKGKVTEAFF. In DNA form, the CDR3 reads TGTGCCAGCAGCTTAAAGGGGAAAGTCACTGAAGCTTTCTTT. The chain has TRBV7-8 and TRBJ1-1; a weak D match, TRBD1 (5 bases). Trimming cost V 2 bases and J 4 bases, with 11 bases left between them. This CDR3 is built from 14 residues. Per germline, CDR1 SGHVS and CDR2 FQNEAQ.